The 31 T cell receptor beta chains below come from one sample, sequenced in a study of cytomegalovirus exposure and HLA in healthy donors. The PCR used 60 Vbeta and 13 Jbeta primers. Profiling relied on immunoSEQ multiplex PCR, and the TCRdb table lists in-frame clones only, not all of them. The sample lists under 130,000 clones; around 65% were seen once. The sequenced material came from PBMCs. The source of these receptors is a woman in her fifties or sixties in good health and CMV-seronegative.

Details on this clone: Its ends do not fully match the called genes, so a read error is possible. V and J are TRBV7-7 and TRBJ2-1, with TRBD2 as a possible D gene (6 bases). This CDR3 is built from 15 residues. Germline V gene lookup returns CDR1 SSHAT and CDR2 FNYEAQ (reference sequence). DNA of the CDR3: TGTGCTAGCAGCTTTTCTAGCGAATCCTACAATGAGCAGTTCTTC. Translated: CASSFSSESYNEQFF.

This clone was observed a few times. This chain uses TRBV4-1 with TRBJ2-7; 8 bases are a match to TRBD1. Unmatched junction bases numbered 14, after V lost 3 bases and J lost 7 bases. Per germline, CDR1 MGHRA and CDR2 YSYEKL. This CDR3 spans 16 amino acids. Here the CDR3 reads CASSQGTGLPRREQYF. In DNA form, the CDR3 reads TGCGCCAGCAGCCAGGGGACAGGACTTCCCCGTCGGGAGCAGTACTTC.

The CDR3 DNA follows: TGTGCCAGCAGTTGGGTGGGGGGGCCTAATGAGCAGTTCTTC. Protein sequence: CASSWVGGPNEQFF. V and J are TRBV27 and TRBJ2-1; possible D gene TRBD2, 7 bases. V gave up 4 bases and J gave up 7 bases, with 14 bases separating them. The germline V gene encodes CDR1 MNHEY and CDR2 SMNVEV (reference sequence). The CDR3 runs 14 residues.

The chain uses TRBV2 and TRBJ2-5; TRBD1 aligns across 11 bases. The CDR3 is made up of 13 amino acids. V gave up 8 bases and J gave up 5 bases; unmatched junction bases: 4. Germline V gene sequence: CDR1 SNHLY, CDR2 FYNNEI. CDR3 DNA sequence: TGTGCCAGCGGGACAGGGGGTTTGGAGACCCAGTACTTC. Translated, it gives CASGTGGLETQYF.

The rearrangement joins TRBV15 to TRBJ1-4, with TRBD1 matching over 9 bases. CDR1 is LNHNV and CDR2 is YYDKDF in the germline V gene (reference sequence). The junction had 9 bases not matched to a gene; V was cut back by 5 bases and J by 8 bases. CDR3 length: 15 amino acids. CDR3: CATSRLTGGYEKLFF. The DNA for the CDR3 is TGTGCCACCAGCCGGTTGACAGGGGGTTACGAAAAACTGTTTTTT.

The chain combines TRBV19 with TRBJ1-5; 9 nucleotides align to TRBD1. V shed 3 bases, J shed 3 bases, and the junction held 6 bases outside the gene matches. The CDR3 covers 16 residues. Looked up from germline, CDR1 is LNHDA and CDR2 is SQIVND (reference sequence). CDR3 amino acids: CASSMTGTGFNQPQHF. In DNA form, the CDR3 reads TGTGCCAGTAGTATGACCGGGACAGGGTTCAATCAGCCCCAGCATTTT.

This chain uses TRBV2 with TRBJ2-1; 10 bases line up with TRBD1. Germline trimming cut 3 bases from V and 9 bases from J; bases unmatched to any gene: 11. The CDR3 totals 16 residues. The germline gives CDR1 SNHLY, CDR2 FYNNEI. This CDR3 is CASSDSSGTGVFEQFF. The CDR3 DNA reads as TGTGCCAGCAGTGATAGTTCCGGGACAGGGGTTTTTGAGCAGTTCTTC.

The chain carries TRBV5-1 and TRBJ2-5; 8 nucleotides line up with TRBD1. The CDR3 is 15 residues long. V lost 4 bases, J lost 5 bases, and 10 bases stayed unmatched. Looked up from germline, CDR1 is SGHRS and CDR2 is YFSETQ. CDR3 in DNA: TGCGCCAGCAGCCAGATGGGACAGGAGGTTGAGACCCAGTACTTC. This gives the protein CASSQMGQEVETQYF.

This chain joins TRBV11-3 and TRBJ2-2; 8 bases agree with TRBD2. The CDR3 contains 16 residues. After removal of 5 bases from V and 2 bases from J, the junction contained 7 bases not matched to a gene. The germline gives CDR1 SGHNT, CDR2 YENEEA. DNA for the CDR3: TGTGCCAGCAGCGACTTAGCGGGGAGAAACACCGGGGAGCTGTTTTTT. This encodes CASSDLAGRNTGELFF.

This clone was counted between two and nine times. J is TRBJ2-7 and V is TRBV5-1, with 8 nucleotides matching TRBD1. After removal of 5 bases from V and 5 bases from J, the junction contained 9 bases not matched to a gene. Germline CDR1 and CDR2: SGHRS and YFSETQ. The length of the CDR3 is 14 residues. This chain's CDR3 is CASSIRAGGDEQYF. The CDR3 DNA is TGCGCCAGCAGTATAAGGGCAGGGGGCGACGAGCAGTACTTC.

The rearrangement joins TRBV5-5 to TRBJ2-7, with a possible D match to TRBD2 (5 bases). This CDR3 is built from 12 residues. From germline, CDR1 is SGHKS and CDR2 YYEKEE (reference sequence). With 1 base removed from V and 6 bases from J, the gap between germline ends came to 8 bases. CDR3 bases: TGTGCCAGCAGCTTGTTTGGAGGCGAGCAGTACTTC. Amino acids: CASSLFGGEQYF.

This clone was seen a handful of times. This chain links TRBV7-2 with TRBJ2-1; 7 bases fit TRBD1. The CDR3 length is 13 residues. Unmatched junction bases numbered 10, after V lost 5 bases and J lost 12 bases. Germline V lookup: CDR1 SGHTA, CDR2 FQGNSA. The CDR3 DNA follows: TGTGCCAGCAGCAACAAAGGACAGGTCGTGCAGTTCTTC. It specifies CASSNKGQVVQFF.

The chain couples TRBV6-1 to TRBJ1-4, with 11 nucleotides matching TRBD1. Germline lookup yields CDR1 MNHNS and CDR2 SASEGT. Trimming took 9 bases from V and 10 from J; bases not matched to a gene: 7. This CDR3 spans 13 amino acids. CDR3 amino acids: CASRDRGVGKLFF. CDR3 DNA sequence: TGTGCCAGTAGGGACAGGGGGGTCGGAAAACTGTTTTTT.

The rearrangement joins TRBV5-1 to TRBJ1-4; D gene uncertain. Germline CDR1 reads SGHRS; CDR2 reads YFSETQ. V was shortened by 0 bases and J by 6 bases, with 9 bases between the two germline ends. The CDR3 has 14 amino acids. CDR3 sequence (DNA): TGCGCCAGCAGCTTGGGGCTTAATGATGAAAAACTGTTTTTT. It specifies CASSLGLNDEKLFF.

The V and J genes are TRBV18 and TRBJ1-1, with unresolved D. This CDR3 spans 15 amino acids. Germline CDR1 is KGHSH and CDR2 is LQKENI. The V and J ends lost 3 bases and 10 bases respectively, with 21 bases between them. For the CDR3, the DNA is TGTGCCAGCTCACCGATGGTGGCAGACGAGGGTGGAGCTTTCTTT. Its translation: CASSPMVADEGGAFF.

J is TRBJ1-2 and V is TRBV18; 8 bases are a match to TRBD1. Germline CDR1 KGHSH, CDR2 LQKENI. The CDR3 is 14 residues long. The V gene end was trimmed by 0 bases and the J gene end by 4 bases; junction bases not matched to a gene: 1. In DNA form, the CDR3 reads TGTGCCAGCTCACCACCTGGACAGGGCTATGGCTACACCTTC. It codes for CASSPPGQGYGYTF.

The chain combines TRBV11-2 with TRBJ2-1; 12 bases align to TRBD2. Unmatched junction bases numbered 5, after V lost 4 bases and J lost 4 bases. This CDR3 contains 16 residues. The germline V gene encodes CDR1 SGHAT and CDR2 FQNNGV. CDR3 sequence reads: CASSSLAGGSYNEQFF. The CDR3 DNA reads TGTGCCAGCAGCTCCCTAGCGGGAGGGAGTTACAATGAGCAGTTCTTC.

V gene TRBV4-1 combines with J gene TRBJ1-2; 7 nucleotides agree with TRBD1. Germline CDR1 reads MGHRA; CDR2 reads YSYEKL. The length of the CDR3 is 14 residues. V was clipped by 3 bases and J by 4 bases; unmatched bases: 5. The CDR3 DNA sequence: TGCGCCAGCAGCCAGAGACAGGGTGGCTATGGCTACACCTTC. This translates into CASSQRQGGYGYTF.

This clone has a handful of counts. The V call is TRBV10-3, the J call TRBJ2-7; D might be TRBD1 (5 bases). There are 15 residues in the CDR3. Per the germline V gene, CDR1 is ENHRY and CDR2 is SYGVKD. V was shortened by 5 bases and J by 1 base, with 15 bases between the two germline ends. CDR3: CAISMPTQGSYEQYF. For the CDR3, the DNA is TGTGCCATCAGTATGCCCACTCAGGGTTCCTACGAGCAGTACTTC.

This clone was seen only a few times. The V call is TRBV27, the J call TRBJ2-5; D is uncertain. V shed 8 bases and J shed 0 bases, with 10 bases lying between them. The CDR3 is made up of 13 amino acids. CDR1 is MNHEY and CDR2 is SMNVEV in the germline V gene (reference sequence). The CDR3 nucleotides read TGTGCCAGCCGCCCCAACAACCAAGAGACCCAGTACTTC. The encoded protein is CASRPNNQETQYF.

This chain connects TRBV30 to TRBJ1-1; D call uncertain. The V gene lost 4 bases and the J gene lost 3 bases, with 18 bases spanning the gap. The CDR3 consists of 15 residues. CDR1 is GTSNPN, CDR2 SVGIG, per germline (reference sequence). CDR3 sequence: CAWNSRMASDTEAFF. CDR3 DNA: TGTGCCTGGAACTCAAGGATGGCTAGCGACACTGAAGCTTTCTTT. The full variable domain, with the rest looked up from reference TRBV30 and TRBJ1-1, is SQTIHQWPATLVQPVGSPLSLECTVEGTSNPNLYWYRQAAGRGLQLLFYSVGIGQISSEVPQNLSASRPQDRQFILSSKKLLLSDSGFYLCAWNSRMASDTEAFFGQGTRLTVV.

The CDR3 bases are TGTGCCAGCAGTTTCTTGGACAGGGGAGAATCACCCCTCCACTTT. Translated: CASSFLDRGESPLHF. The V call is TRBV2, the J call TRBJ1-6, with TRBD1 matching 9 bases. The J segment lost 10 bases and the V segment lost 5 bases, leaving 9 bases of the junction unmatched. The CDR3 length is 15 residues. Germline CDR1 is SNHLY and CDR2 is FYNNEI.

The chain links TRBV10-3 to TRBJ2-5, with a tentative D call TRBD1 (6 bases). The CDR3 is 14 residues long. The germline V and J ends were trimmed by 4 bases and 7 bases, with 16 bases remaining between them. Germline V gives CDR1 ENHRY, CDR2 SYGVKD. For the CDR3, the DNA is TGTGCCATCAGTGGGGCTACAGGGTTTGGGACCCAGTACTTC. Its translation is CAISGATGFGTQYF.

V is TRBV29-1 and J is TRBJ2-3; 7 positions match TRBD2. Germline trimming cut 5 bases from V and 2 bases from J; bases unmatched to any gene: 4. The CDR3 runs to 13 residues. Germline CDR1 is SQVTM and CDR2 is ANQGSEA. The CDR3 nucleotides read TGCAGCGTTCTTAGCGGGCCCACAGATACGCAGTATTTT. Protein product: CSVLSGPTDTQYF.

The J gene is TRBJ2-1, the V gene TRBV2, with D perhaps matching TRBD2 (6 bases). V was shortened by 6 bases and J by 7 bases, with 10 bases between the two germline ends. The CDR3 consists of 12 residues. Germline lookup yields CDR1 SNHLY and CDR2 FYNNEI. This CDR3 is CASSFGGNEQFF. As DNA, the CDR3 is TGTGCCAGCAGCTTCGGGGGAAATGAGCAGTTCTTC.

V gene TRBV27 combines with J gene TRBJ2-3, with 7 bases fitting TRBD1. Trimming removed 6 bases from V and 4 bases from J; junction bases left unmatched: 4. CDR1 MNHEY and CDR2 SMNVEV come from the germline V gene (reference sequence). The CDR3 is 13 residues long. Here the CDR3 reads CASSRGSADTQYF. For the CDR3, the DNA is TGTGCCAGCAGCAGGGGGAGCGCAGATACGCAGTATTTT.

The V and J genes are TRBV14 and TRBJ2-1, with 10 bases aligning to TRBD2. Unmatched junction bases numbered 14, after V lost 3 bases and J lost 0 bases. Germline CDR1 is SGHDN and CDR2 is FVKESK. This CDR3 comprises 20 residues. Here the CDR3 DNA reads TGTGCCAGCAGCCACTCCTTTGGTAGCGGGAGGACCAGCTCCTACAATGAGCAGTTCTTC. It yields the protein CASSHSFGSGRTSSYNEQFF.

The chain links TRBV28 to TRBJ1-5; 9 bases fit TRBD1. Trimming cost V 2 bases and J 0 bases; bases outside gene matches: 2. In germline, CDR1 is MDHEN, CDR2 SYDVKM. The CDR3 covers 16 residues. The CDR3 DNA follows: TGTGCCAGCAGTTTAAGGACAGGGGATAGCAATCAGCCCCAGCATTTT. Translated: CASSLRTGDSNQPQHF.

The chain links TRBV18 to TRBJ2-1, with TRBD1 identical over 8 bases. The CDR3 consists of 14 residues. V was pared by 3 bases and J by 8 bases, with 6 bases of the junction left unmatched. The V gene's germline CDR1 is KGHSH and CDR2 LQKENI. CDR3 sequence (DNA): TGTGCCAGCTCACCCTTAACAGGGGGGTATGAGCAGTTCTTC. Its protein product is CASSPLTGGYEQFF.

V gene TRBV28 combines with J gene TRBJ2-1; D is unclear. Germline CDR1 MDHEN, CDR2 SYDVKM. The CDR3 runs 11 residues. V lost 6 bases, J lost 4 bases, and 4 bases lay in between. The CDR3 reads CASSRYNEQFF. The CDR3 DNA follows: TGTGCCAGCAGCAGATACAATGAGCAGTTCTTC.

The chain uses TRBV5-1 and TRBJ1-4, with TRBD1 identical over 10 bases. The CDR3 length is 15 residues. The V gene end was trimmed by 4 bases and the J gene end by 6 bases; junction bases not matched to a gene: 6. CDR1 SGHRS and CDR2 YFSETQ come from the germline V gene. CDR3 sequence: CASSGVGTGDEKLFF. Here the CDR3 DNA reads TGCGCCAGCAGCGGGGTCGGGACAGGGGATGAAAAACTGTTTTTT.